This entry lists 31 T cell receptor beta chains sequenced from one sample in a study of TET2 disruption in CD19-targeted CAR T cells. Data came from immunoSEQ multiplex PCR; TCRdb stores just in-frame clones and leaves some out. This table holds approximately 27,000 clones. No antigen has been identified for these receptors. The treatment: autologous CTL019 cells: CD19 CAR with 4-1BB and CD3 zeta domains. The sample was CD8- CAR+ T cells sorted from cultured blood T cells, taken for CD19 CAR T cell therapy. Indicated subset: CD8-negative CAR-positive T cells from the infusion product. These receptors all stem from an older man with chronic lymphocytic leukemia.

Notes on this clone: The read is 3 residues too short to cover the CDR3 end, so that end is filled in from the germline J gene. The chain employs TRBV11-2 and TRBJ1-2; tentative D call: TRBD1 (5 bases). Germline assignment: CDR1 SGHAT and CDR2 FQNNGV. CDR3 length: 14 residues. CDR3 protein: CASSLARASYDYTF. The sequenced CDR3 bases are TGTGCCAGCAGCTTAGCCAGGGCTTCCTACGAC.

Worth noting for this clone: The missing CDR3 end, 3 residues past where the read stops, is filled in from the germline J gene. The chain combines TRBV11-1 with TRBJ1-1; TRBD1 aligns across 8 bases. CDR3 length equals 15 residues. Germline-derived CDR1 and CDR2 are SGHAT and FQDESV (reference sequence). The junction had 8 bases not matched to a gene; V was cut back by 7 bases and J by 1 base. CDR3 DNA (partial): TGTGCCAGCACCCCCTCCGGGACAGGGAACACTGAA. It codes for CASTPSGTGNTE. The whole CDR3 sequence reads CASTPSGTGNTEAFF. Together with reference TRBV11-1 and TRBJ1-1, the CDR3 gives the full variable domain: EAEVAQSPRYKITEKSQAVAFWCDPISGHATLYWYRQILGQGPELLVQFQDESVVDDSQLPKDRFSAERLKGVDSTLKIQPAELGDSAMYLCASTPSGTGNTEAFFGQGTRLTVV.

CDR3 sequence: CASSRRTGRTSGGAYGDTQYF. Partial CDR3 DNA: TGTGCCAGCAGCCGACGGACGGGTCGGACTAGCGGGGGGGCATATGGAGATACG. The V and J genes are TRBV4-2 and TRBJ2-3; 15 bases are shared with TRBD2. The sequenced fragment ends 3 residues before the CDR3 boundary, so the rest is inferred from the germline J gene. The CDR3 extends over 21 amino acids. Trimming took 4 bases from V and 5 from J; bases not matched to a gene: 19. Germline V gene sequence: CDR1 LGHNA, CDR2 YNFKEQ.

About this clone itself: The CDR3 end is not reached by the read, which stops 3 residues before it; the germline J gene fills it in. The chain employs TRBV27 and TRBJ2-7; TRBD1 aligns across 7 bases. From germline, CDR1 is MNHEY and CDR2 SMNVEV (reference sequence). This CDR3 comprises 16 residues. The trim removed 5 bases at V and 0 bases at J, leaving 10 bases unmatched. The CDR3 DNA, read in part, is TGTGCCAGCAGTCAAACAGGGGTCCCGAGCTCCTACGAG. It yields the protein CASSQTGVPSSYE. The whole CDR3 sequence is CASSQTGVPSSYEQYF.

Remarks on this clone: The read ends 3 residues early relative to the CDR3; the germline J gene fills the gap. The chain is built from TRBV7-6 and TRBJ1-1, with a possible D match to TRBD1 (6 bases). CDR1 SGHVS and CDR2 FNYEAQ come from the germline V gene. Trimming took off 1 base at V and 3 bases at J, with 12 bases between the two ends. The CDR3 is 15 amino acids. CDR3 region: CASSLVRGADTEAFF. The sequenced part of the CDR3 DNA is TGTGCCAGCAGCTTAGTGCGGGGGGCGGACACTGAA.

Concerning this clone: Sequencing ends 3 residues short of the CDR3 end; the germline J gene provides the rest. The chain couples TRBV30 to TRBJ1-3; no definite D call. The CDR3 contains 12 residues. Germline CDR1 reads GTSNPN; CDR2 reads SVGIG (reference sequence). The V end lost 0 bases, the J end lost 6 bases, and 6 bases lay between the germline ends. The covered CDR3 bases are TGTGCCTGGAGTGTACAAGTAAACACC. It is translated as CAWSVQVNT. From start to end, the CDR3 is CAWSVQVNTIYF.

The CDR3 loop is CASHGGHSYEQYF. CDR3 DNA (partial): TGTGCCAGCCACGGGGGGCACTCCTACGAG. The genes are TRBV28 and TRBJ2-7, with D maybe TRBD2 (7 bases). The CDR3 is cut off 3 residues early in the read; its end comes from the germline J gene. Trimming removed 8 bases at V and 0 bases at J, with 11 bases between. Germline CDR1 reads MDHEN; CDR2 reads SYDVKM. This CDR3 region has 13 residues.

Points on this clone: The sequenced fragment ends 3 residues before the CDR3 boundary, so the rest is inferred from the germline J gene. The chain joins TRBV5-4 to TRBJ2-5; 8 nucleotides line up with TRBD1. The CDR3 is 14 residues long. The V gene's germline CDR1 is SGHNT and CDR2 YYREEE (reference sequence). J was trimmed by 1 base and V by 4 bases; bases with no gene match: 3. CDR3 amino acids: CASSQGTGQETQYF. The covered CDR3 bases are TGTGCCAGCAGCCAAGGGACAGGCCAAGAGACC.

Incomplete CDR3 DNA: TGTGCCAGCAGCTTGTGGGACATAGCGGAGACC. Its translation is CASSLWDIAET. The entire CDR3 sequence reads CASSLWDIAETQYF. The J gene is TRBJ2-5, the V gene TRBV5-6; possibly TRBD1 for D (6 bases). Read sequence stops 3 residues before the CDR3 end, and the germline J gene provides the missing end. Trimming pared 1 base from V and 5 bases from J, leaving 12 bases between. This CDR3 is 14 amino acids long. Germline assignment: CDR1 SGHDT and CDR2 YYEEEE.

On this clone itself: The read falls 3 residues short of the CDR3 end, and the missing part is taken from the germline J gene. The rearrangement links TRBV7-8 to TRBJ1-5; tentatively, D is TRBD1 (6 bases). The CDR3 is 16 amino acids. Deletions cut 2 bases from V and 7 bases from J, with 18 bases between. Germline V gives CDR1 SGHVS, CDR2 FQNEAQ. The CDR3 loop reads CASSLSRGRGNQPQHF. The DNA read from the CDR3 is TGTGCCAGCAGCTTAAGTCGTGGCAGGGGTAACCAGCCC.

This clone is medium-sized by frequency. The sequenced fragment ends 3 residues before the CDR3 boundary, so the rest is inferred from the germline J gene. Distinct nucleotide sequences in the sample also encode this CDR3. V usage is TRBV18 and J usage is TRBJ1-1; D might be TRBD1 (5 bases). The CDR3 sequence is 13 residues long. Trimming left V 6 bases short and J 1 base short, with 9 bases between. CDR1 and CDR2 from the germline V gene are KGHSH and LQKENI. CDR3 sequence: CASSADRNTEAFF. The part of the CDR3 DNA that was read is TGTGCCAGCTCGGCCGACAGGAACACTGAA.

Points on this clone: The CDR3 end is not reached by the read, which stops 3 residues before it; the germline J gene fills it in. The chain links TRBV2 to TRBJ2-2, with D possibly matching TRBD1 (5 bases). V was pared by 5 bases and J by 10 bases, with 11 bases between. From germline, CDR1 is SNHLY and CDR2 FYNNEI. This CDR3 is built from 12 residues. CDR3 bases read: TGTGCCAGCAGTTCCCTGGACAAGGAG. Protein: CASSSLDKE. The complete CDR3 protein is CASSSLDKELFF.

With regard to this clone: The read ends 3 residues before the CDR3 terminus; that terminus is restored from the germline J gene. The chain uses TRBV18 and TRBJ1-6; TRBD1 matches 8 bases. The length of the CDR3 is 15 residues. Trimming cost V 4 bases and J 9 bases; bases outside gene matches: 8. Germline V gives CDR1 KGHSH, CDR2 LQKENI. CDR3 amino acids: CASSQGQDGASPLHF. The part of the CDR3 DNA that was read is TGTGCCAGCTCACAGGGACAGGACGGGGCTTCACCC.

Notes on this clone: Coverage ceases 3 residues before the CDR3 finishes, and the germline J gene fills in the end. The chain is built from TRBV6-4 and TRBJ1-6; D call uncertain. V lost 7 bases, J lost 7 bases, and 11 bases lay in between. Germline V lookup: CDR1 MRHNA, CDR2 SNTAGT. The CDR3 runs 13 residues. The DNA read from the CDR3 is TGTGCCAGCAAACCGGGTCCGAATTCACCC. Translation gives CASKPGPNSP. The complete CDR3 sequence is CASKPGPNSPLHF.

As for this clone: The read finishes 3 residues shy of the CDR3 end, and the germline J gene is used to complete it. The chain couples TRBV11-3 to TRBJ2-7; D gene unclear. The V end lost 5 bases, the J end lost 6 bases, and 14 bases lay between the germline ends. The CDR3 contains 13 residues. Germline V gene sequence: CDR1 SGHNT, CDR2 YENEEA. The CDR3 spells CASSPSASSEQYF. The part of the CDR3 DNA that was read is TGTGCCAGCAGCCCATCAGCGAGCAGCGAG.

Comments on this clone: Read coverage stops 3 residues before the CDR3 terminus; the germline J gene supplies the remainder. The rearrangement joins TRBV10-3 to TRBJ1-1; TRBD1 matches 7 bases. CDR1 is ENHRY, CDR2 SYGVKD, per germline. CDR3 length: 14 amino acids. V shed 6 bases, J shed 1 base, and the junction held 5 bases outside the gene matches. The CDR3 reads CAIRPGQRNTEAFF. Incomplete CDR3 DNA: TGTGCCATCAGACCGGGACAGAGGAACACTGAA.

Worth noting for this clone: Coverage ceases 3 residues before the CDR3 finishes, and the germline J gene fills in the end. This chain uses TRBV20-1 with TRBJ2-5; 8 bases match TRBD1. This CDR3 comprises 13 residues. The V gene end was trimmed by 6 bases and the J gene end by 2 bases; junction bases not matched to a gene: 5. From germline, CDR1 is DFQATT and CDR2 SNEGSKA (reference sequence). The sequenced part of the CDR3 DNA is TGCAGTGCCCATTGGACAGGGCAAGAGACC. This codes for CSAHWTGQET. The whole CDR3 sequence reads CSAHWTGQETQYF.

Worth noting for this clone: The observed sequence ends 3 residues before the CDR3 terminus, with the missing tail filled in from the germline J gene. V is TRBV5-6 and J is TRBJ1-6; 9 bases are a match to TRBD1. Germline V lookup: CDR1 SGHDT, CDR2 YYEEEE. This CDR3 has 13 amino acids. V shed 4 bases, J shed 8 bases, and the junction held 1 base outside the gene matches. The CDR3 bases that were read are TGTGCCAGCAGCCGGGACAGGGATTCACCC. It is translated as CASSRDRDSP. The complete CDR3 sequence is CASSRDRDSPLHF. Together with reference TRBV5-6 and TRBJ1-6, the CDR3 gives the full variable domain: DAGVTQSPTHLIKTRGQQVTLRCSPKSGHDTVSWYQQALGQGPQFIFQYYEEEERQRGNFPDRFSGHQFPNYSSELNVNALLLGDSALYLCASSRDRDSPLHFGNGTRLTVT.

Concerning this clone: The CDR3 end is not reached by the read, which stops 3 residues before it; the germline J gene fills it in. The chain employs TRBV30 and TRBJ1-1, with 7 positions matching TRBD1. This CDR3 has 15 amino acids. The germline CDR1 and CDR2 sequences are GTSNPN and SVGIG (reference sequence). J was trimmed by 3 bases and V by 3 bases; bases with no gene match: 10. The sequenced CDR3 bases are TGTGCCTGGAGCGCCATCGACAGGGCCGACACTGAA. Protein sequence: CAWSAIDRADTE. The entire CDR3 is CAWSAIDRADTEAFF. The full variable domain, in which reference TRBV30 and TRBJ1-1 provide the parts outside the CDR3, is SQTIHQWPATLVQPVGSPLSLECTVEGTSNPNLYWYRQAAGRGLQLLFYSVGIGQISSEVPQNLSASRPQDRQFILSSKKLLLSDSGFYLCAWSAIDRADTEAFFGQGTRLTVV.

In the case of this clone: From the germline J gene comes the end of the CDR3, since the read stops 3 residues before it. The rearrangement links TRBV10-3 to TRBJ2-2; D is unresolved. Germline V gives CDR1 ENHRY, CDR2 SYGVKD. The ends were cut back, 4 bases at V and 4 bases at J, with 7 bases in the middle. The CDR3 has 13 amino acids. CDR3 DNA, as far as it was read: TGTGCCATCAGTGGTCGCGGCACCGGGGAG. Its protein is CAISGRGTGE. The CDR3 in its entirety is CAISGRGTGELFF.

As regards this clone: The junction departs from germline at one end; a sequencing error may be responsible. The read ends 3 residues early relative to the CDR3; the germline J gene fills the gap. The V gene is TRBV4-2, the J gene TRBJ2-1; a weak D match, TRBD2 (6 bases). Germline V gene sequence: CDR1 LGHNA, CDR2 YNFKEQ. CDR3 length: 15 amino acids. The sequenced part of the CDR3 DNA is TGCGCCAGCAGTCCCGGGACTTTAGACTACAATGAG. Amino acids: CASSPGTLDYNE. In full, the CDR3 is CASSPGTLDYNEQFF.

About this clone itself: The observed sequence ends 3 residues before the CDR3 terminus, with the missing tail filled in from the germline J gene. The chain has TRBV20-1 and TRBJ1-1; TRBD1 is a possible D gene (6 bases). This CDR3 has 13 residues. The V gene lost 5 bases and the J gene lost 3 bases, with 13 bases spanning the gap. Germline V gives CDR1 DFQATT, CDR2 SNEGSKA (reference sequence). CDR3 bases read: TGCAGTGCTCTGACTTGGGGGCACACTGAA. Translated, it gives CSALTWGHTE. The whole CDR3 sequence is CSALTWGHTEAFF.

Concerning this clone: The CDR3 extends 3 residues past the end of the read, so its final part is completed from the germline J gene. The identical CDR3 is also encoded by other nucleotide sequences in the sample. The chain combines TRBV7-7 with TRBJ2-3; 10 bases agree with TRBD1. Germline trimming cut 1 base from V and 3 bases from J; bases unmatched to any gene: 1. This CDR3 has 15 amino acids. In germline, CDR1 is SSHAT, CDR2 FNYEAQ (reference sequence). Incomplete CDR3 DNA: TGTGCCAGCAGCTTAGGACAGGGGGCGACAGATACG. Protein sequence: CASSLGQGATDT. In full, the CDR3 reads CASSLGQGATDTQYF.

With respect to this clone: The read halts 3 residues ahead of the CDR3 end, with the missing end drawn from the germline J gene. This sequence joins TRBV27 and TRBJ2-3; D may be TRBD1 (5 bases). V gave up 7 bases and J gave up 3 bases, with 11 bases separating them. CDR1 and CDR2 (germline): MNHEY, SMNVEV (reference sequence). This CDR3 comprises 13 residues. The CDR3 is CASTWGATDTQYF. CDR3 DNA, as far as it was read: TGTGCCAGCACTTGGGGCGCGACAGATACG.

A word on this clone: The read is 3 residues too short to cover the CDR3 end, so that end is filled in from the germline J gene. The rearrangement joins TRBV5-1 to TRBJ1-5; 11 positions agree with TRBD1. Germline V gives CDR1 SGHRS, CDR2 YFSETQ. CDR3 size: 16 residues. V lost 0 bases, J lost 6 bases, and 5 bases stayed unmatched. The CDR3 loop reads CASSLDGQGAGQPQHF. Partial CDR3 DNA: TGCGCCAGCAGCTTGGATGGACAGGGGGCGGGTCAGCCC.

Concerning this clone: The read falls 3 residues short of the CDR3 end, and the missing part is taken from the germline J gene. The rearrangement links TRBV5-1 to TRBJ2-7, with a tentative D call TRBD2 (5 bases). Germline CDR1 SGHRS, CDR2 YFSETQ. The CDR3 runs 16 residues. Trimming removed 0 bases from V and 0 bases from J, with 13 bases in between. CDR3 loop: CASSLAWTRVSYEQYF. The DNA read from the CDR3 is TGCGCCAGCAGCTTGGCGTGGACTCGGGTCTCCTACGAG.

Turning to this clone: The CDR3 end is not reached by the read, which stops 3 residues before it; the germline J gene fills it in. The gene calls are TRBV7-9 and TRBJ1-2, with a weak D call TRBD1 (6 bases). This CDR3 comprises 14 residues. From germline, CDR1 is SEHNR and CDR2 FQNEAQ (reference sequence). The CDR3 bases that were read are TGTGCCAGCAGCGCTAGCGGGTGGGACAATGAC. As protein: CASSASGWDND. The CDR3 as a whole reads CASSASGWDNDYTF.

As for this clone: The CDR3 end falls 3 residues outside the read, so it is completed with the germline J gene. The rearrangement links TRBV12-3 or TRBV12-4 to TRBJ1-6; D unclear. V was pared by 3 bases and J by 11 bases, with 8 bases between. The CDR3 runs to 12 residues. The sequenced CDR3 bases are TGTGCCAGCAGTTTCAATTCCCCACCC. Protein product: CASSFNSPP. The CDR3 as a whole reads CASSFNSPPLHF.

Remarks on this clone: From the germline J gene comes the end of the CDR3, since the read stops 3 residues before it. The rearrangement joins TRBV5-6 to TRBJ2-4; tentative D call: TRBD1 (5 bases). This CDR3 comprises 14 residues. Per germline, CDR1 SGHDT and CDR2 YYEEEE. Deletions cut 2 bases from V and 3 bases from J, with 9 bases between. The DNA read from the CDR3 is TGTGCCAGCAGCTTCAAGGACATCAAAAACATT. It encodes CASSFKDIKNI. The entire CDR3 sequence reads CASSFKDIKNIQYF. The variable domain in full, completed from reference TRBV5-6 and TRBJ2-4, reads DAGVTQSPTHLIKTRGQQVTLRCSPKSGHDTVSWYQQALGQGPQFIFQYYEEEERQRGNFPDRFSGHQFPNYSSELNVNALLLGDSALYLCASSFKDIKNIQYFGAGTRLSVL.

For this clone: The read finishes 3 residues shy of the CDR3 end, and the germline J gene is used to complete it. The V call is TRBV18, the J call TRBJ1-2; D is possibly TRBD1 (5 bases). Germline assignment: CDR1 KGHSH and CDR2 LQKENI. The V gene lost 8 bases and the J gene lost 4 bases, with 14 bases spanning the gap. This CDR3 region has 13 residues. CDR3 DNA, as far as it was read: TGTGCCAGCAGTCCCGACAGCCTCTATGGC. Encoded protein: CASSPDSLYG. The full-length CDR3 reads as CASSPDSLYGYTF.

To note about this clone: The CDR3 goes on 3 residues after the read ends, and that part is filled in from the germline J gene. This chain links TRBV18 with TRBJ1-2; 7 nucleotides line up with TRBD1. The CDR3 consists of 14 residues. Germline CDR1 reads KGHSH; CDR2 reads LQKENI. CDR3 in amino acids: CASSPQGASYDYTF. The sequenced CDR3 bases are TGTGCCAGCTCACCACAGGGGGCTTCATACGAC.